The 6 T cell receptor beta chains reported below all come from one sample, sequenced in a study of beta chain features in type 1 diabetes. Notes on the study in general: All four CD4+ subsets from Type 1 diabetes patients carried moderately but significantly shorter TCRB CDR3s.

The antigens these receptors bind are not known. Reverse transcribing all isolated RNA meant expressed TCRB transcripts were sequenced. Libraries were prepared by immunoSEQ multiplex PCR; TCRdb keeps only in-frame clonotypes and omits some of them. The table shows about 280,000 clones, with 15% occurring only once. The material sequenced was naive CD4+ T cells from blood. These TCRs come from a man between 18 and 35 years old with type 1 diabetes.

V is TRBV7-9 and J is TRBJ2-3, with a possible D match to TRBD2 (6 bases). Germline V CDR1 and CDR2: SEHNR, FQNEAQ (reference sequence). CDR3 length: 15 amino acids. V was pared by 1 base and J by 1 base, with 9 bases between. The CDR3 loop is CASSLEASGTDTQYF. For the CDR3, the DNA is TGTGCCAGCAGCTTAGAGGCTAGCGGCACAGATACGCAGTATTTT.

This clone was observed a handful of times. The rearrangement joins TRBV5-1 to TRBJ1-5, with TRBD1 identical over 8 bases. Germline V lookup: CDR1 SGHRS, CDR2 YFSETQ. Trimming removed 1 base from V and 6 bases from J; junction bases left unmatched: 3. The CDR3 has 14 amino acids. CDR3 in DNA: TGCGCCAGCAGCTTGCAGGGGGCCGGTCAGCCCCAGCATTTT. This encodes CASSLQGAGQPQHF.

This chain joins TRBV13 and TRBJ2-1, with D possibly TRBD2 on 8 matching bases. The CDR3 has 19 residues. CDR1 and CDR2 from the germline V gene are PRHDT and FYEKMQ (reference sequence). Trimming removed 5 bases at V and 2 bases at J, with 25 bases between. DNA for the CDR3: TGTGCCAGCAGCCGCCAAGACAGGGCGGCGGGAGGAACCTACAATGAGCAGTTCTTC. The encoded protein is CASSRQDRAAGGTYNEQFF. Variable domain in full (rest from reference TRBV13 and TRBJ2-1): AAGVIQSPRHLIKEKRETATLKCYPIPRHDTVYWYQQGPGQDPQFLISFYEKMQSDKGSIPDRFSAQQFSDYHSELNMSSLELGDSALYFCASSRQDRAAGGTYNEQFFGPGTRLTVL.

This clone was recorded a few times. This chain's CDR3 is CATLYHSGNTIYF. The CDR3 DNA reads as TGTGCCACCCTCTACCACTCTGGAAACACCATATATTTT. V and J are TRBV2 and TRBJ1-3; D is unresolved. CDR1 and CDR2 from the germline V gene are SNHLY and FYNNEI. This CDR3 has 13 residues. Trimming took 10 bases from V and 0 from J, leaving 10 bases between them.

The chain employs TRBV28 and TRBJ2-5; perhaps TRBD2 as D (5 bases). The germline V gene encodes CDR1 MDHEN and CDR2 SYDVKM. The CDR3 spans 12 residues. Trimming removed 3 bases at V and 12 bases at J, with 14 bases between. This CDR3 reads CASSFQDSGEYF. The CDR3 region has the DNA TGTGCCAGCAGTTTCCAGGACTCCGGGGAGTACTTC.

The chain joins TRBV28 to TRBJ2-5; 13 positions agree with TRBD2. V dropped 5 bases and J dropped 5; count of bases not matched to a gene: 11. In germline, CDR1 is MDHEN, CDR2 SYDVKM. The CDR3 spans 17 residues. DNA for the CDR3: TGTGCCAGCAGTCCGTCGGGACTAGCGGGAATCTCGGAGACCCAGTACTTC. This sequence encodes CASSPSGLAGISETQYF.